Following are 12 T cell receptor beta chains from one sample sequenced in a study of T and B cells in COVID-19 patients. Each TRB amplification used about 250-550 ng of genomic DNA from blood. TRB rearrangements were amplified by multiplex PCR with BIOMED2 TRB-A/B primers. TCRdb reprocessed the multiplex PCR reads with MiXCR, giving one entry per CDR3 protein. The sample lists thousands of distinct CDR3 sequences, over 25% occurring once. Material: blood. These receptor sequences come from a human donor with active COVID-19. The donor label of this sample is uncertain.

This clonotype turned up a few times. The chain joins TRBV5-4 to TRBJ2-7; D gene uncertain. In germline, CDR1 is SGHNT, CDR2 YYREEE (reference sequence). V lost 0 bases and J lost 6, with 13 bases in between. This CDR3 region has 14 residues. Here the CDR3 DNA reads TGTGCCAGCAGCTTGGGGCAGCTCTCGGGCGAGCAGTACTTC. This translates into CASSLGQLSGEQYF.

This clonotype is classed as medium-sized (0.01 to 0.1%). V and J are TRBV29-1 and TRBJ1-2, with D unresolved. The CDR3 runs to 9 residues. V lost 7 bases to trimming and J lost 8 bases, with 8 bases between them. Germline-derived CDR1 and CDR2 are SQVTM and ANQGSEA. The CDR3 DNA follows: TGCAGCGATGCTAGGGGCTACACCTTC. Encoded protein: CSDARGYTF.

This clonotype is medium-sized within its sample. The V and J genes are TRBV15 and TRBJ1-6; maybe TRBD1 (5 bases). CDR3 length equals 17 residues. Germline CDR1 LNHNV, CDR2 YYDKDF (reference sequence). V was trimmed by 0 bases and J by 4 bases, leaving 13 bases between them. The CDR3 spells CATSRDHPQGYNSPLHF. The CDR3 DNA reads TGTGCCACCAGCAGAGATCACCCCCAGGGTTATAATTCACCCCTCCACTTT.

The chain couples TRBV5-6 to TRBJ1-2, with a tentative D call TRBD1 (6 bases). Trimming removed 1 base from V and 6 bases from J, with 16 bases in between. The CDR3 sequence is 15 residues long. Germline V gives CDR1 SGHDT, CDR2 YYEEEE. The CDR3, as DNA: TGTGCCAGCAGCTTGAGAGGGGCACGGGGGCATGGCTACACCTTC. The encoded protein is CASSLRGARGHGYTF. The variable domain in full, with the rest retrieved from reference TRBV5-6 and TRBJ1-2, is DAGVTQSPTHLIKTRGQQVTLRCSPKSGHDTVSWYQQALGQGPQFIFQYYEEEERQRGNFPDRFSGHQFPNYSSELNVNALLLGDSALYLCASSLRGARGHGYTFGSGTRLTVV.

The chain links TRBV6-5 to TRBJ2-2; 7 nucleotides line up with TRBD2. Germline CDR1 MNHEY, CDR2 SVGAGI. There are 19 residues in the CDR3. The V and J ends lost 2 bases and 0 bases, in that order; junction bases with no gene match: 12. CDR3 protein: CASSYPGTIYAANTGELFF. The CDR3 DNA sequence: TGTGCCAGCAGTTACCCTGGGACTATATACGCTGCGAACACCGGGGAGCTGTTTTTT.

The chain couples TRBV6-5 to TRBJ2-1; TRBD2 matches 10 bases. V trimming: 6 bases; J trimming: 9 bases; junction bases outside the gene matches: 17. This CDR3 spans 17 amino acids. Germline values: CDR1 MNHEY, CDR2 SVGAGI. The CDR3 nucleotides are TGTGCCAGCAGCCCCCGGAAGGGAGCGGGGGGGCCGGGTGAGCAGTTCTTC. This encodes CASSPRKGAGGPGEQFF.

This clonotype was seen a few times. This sequence joins TRBV19 and TRBJ2-4; 9 bases align to TRBD2. The CDR3 is 15 amino acids. J gave up 1 base and V 3 bases, and 1 base lay outside the gene matches. CDR1 is LNHDA, CDR2 SQIVND, per germline (reference sequence). In nucleotides, the CDR3 is TGTGCCAGTAGTATCCTAGCGGGGGCCAAAAACATTCAGTACTTC. This sequence encodes CASSILAGAKNIQYF.

By share of the sample, this clonotype is medium-sized. The chain links TRBV19 to TRBJ2-7, with D maybe TRBD1 (6 bases). CDR1 and CDR2 from the germline V gene are LNHDA and SQIVND (reference sequence). The CDR3 is made up of 12 amino acids. V was shortened by 6 bases and J by 2 bases, with 8 bases between the two germline ends. Here the CDR3 reads CASRGQTYEQYF. In DNA, the CDR3 is TGTGCCAGTAGAGGACAGACCTACGAGCAGTACTTC.

The V call is TRBV6-5, the J call TRBJ2-5; D is possibly TRBD1 or TRBD2 (5 bases each). CDR1 MNHEY and CDR2 SVGAGI come from the germline V gene. This CDR3 is built from 13 residues. V lost 6 bases and J lost 7, with 15 bases in between. DNA for the CDR3: TGTGCCAGCAGCTCCCGGGGCCCAGGGACCCAGTACTTC. Protein: CASSSRGPGTQYF.

There are a few counts of this clonotype. V usage is TRBV6-5 and J usage is TRBJ1-6; 9 bases agree with TRBD1. Germline values: CDR1 MNHEY, CDR2 SVGAGI. Losses at the gene ends were 1 base for V and 7 bases for J; bases not matched to a gene: 8. The CDR3 sequence is 17 residues long. CDR3 in amino acids: CASSYYRTGARNSPLHF. The CDR3 nucleotides read TGTGCCAGCAGTTACTATCGGACAGGGGCGAGGAATTCACCCCTCCACTTT.

This chain links TRBV6-1 with TRBJ2-1; 10 bases fit TRBD1. Germline V CDR1 and CDR2: MNHNS, SASEGT. The V gene end was trimmed by 3 bases and the J gene end by 3 bases; junction bases not matched to a gene: 2. The CDR3 length is 15 residues. The CDR3: CASSEGQGSYNEQFF. CDR3 nucleotide sequence: TGTGCCAGCAGTGAGGGACAGGGGAGCTACAATGAGCAGTTCTTC.

V is TRBV12-3 or TRBV12-4 and J is TRBJ2-7, with 7 bases matching TRBD1. The CDR3 loop spans 15 amino acids. Trimming cost V 4 bases and J 7 bases; bases outside gene matches: 13. In nucleotides, the CDR3 is TGTGCCAGCAGTTCCCCCCGGACAGGTTCGGGAGAGCAGTACTTC. Translating gives CASSSPRTGSGEQYF.